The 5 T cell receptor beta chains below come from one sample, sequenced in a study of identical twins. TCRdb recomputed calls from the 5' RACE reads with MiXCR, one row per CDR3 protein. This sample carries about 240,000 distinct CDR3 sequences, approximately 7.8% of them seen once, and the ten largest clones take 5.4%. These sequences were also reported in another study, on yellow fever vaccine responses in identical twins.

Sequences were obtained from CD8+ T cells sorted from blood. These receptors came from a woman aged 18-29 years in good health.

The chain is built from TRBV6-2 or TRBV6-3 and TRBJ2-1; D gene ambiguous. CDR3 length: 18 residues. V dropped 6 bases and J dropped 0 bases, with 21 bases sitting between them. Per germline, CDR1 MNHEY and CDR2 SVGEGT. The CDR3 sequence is CASRYSTPHWSSYNEQFF. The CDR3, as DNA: TGTGCCAGCAGATATTCCACACCTCACTGGAGCTCCTACAATGAGCAGTTCTTC.

CDR3 DNA: TGTGCCAGCAGTGACGCGACTAGCGGCACAGATACGCAGTATTTT. Encoded protein: CASSDATSGTDTQYF. V is TRBV2 and J is TRBJ2-3, with 8 positions matching TRBD2. CDR1 and CDR2 from the germline V gene are SNHLY and FYNNEI. Trimming took 3 bases from V and 1 from J; bases not matched to a gene: 3. The CDR3 runs to 15 residues.

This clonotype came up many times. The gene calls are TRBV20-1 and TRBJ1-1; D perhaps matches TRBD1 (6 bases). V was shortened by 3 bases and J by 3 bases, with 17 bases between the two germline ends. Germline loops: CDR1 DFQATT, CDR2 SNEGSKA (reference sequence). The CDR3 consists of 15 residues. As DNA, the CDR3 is TGCAGTGCTAGGCCCGAACAGGGTTGGGACACTGAAGCTTTCTTT. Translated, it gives CSARPEQGWDTEAFF.

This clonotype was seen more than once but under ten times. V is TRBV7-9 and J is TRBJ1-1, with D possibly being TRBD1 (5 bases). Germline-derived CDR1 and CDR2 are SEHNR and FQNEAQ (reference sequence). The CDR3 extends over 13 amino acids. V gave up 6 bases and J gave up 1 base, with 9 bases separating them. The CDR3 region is CASRPGQNTEAFF. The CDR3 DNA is TGTGCCAGCAGACCCGGACAGAACACTGAAGCTTTCTTT.

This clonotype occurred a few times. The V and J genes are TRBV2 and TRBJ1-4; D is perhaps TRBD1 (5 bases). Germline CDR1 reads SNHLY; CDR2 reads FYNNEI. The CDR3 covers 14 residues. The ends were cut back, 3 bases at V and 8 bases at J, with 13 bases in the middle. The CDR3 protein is CASSDPGGREKLFF. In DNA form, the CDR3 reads TGTGCCAGCAGTGACCCGGGGGGTCGGGAAAAACTGTTTTTT.